Each of the 16 T cell receptor beta chains below was sequenced from the same sample in a study of T cell changes during pregnancy in multiple sclerosis. Using immunoSEQ multiplex PCR, the repertoire was profiled, and TCRdb retains in-frame clones only, with some absent. The sample has 46,000 or so clones; approximately 87% are singletons. The source was peripheral blood, collected in the second trimester of pregnancy. The source of these receptors is a female donor in good health, enrolled as a control in a pregnancy study.

The chain employs TRBV29-1 and TRBJ2-7, with D possibly being TRBD1 (5 bases). V lost 3 bases and J 3 bases, leaving 9 bases between the germline ends. Germline CDR1 SQVTM, CDR2 ANQGSEA. This CDR3 comprises 12 residues. The CDR3, as DNA: TGCAGCGTTGAGGGGCGCGGCTACGAGCAGTACTTC. It specifies CSVEGRGYEQYF.

V usage is TRBV6-1 and J usage is TRBJ1-1; perhaps TRBD1 as D (6 bases). V dropped 2 bases and J dropped 4 bases, with 11 bases sitting between them. The CDR3 is made up of 14 amino acids. Germline V gene lookup returns CDR1 MNHNS and CDR2 SASEGT. The CDR3 coding sequence is TGTGCCAGCAGTGAAAGGGGGGGTAGCACTGAAGCTTTCTTT. This gives the protein CASSERGGSTEAFF.

The V call is TRBV19, the J call TRBJ1-5; no reliable D call. The CDR3 spans 14 residues. Germline loops: CDR1 LNHDA, CDR2 SQIVND (reference sequence). Trimming cost V 7 bases and J 2 bases, with 12 bases left between them. The CDR3 sequence is CASKAGGGNQPQHF. Here the CDR3 DNA reads TGTGCCAGTAAGGCGGGAGGTGGCAATCAGCCCCAGCATTTT.

The gene calls are TRBV6-1 and TRBJ1-3, with D perhaps TRBD1 (5 bases). CDR1 MNHNS and CDR2 SASEGT come from the germline V gene. The V end lost 2 bases, the J end lost 5 bases, and 16 bases lay between the germline ends. The CDR3 is 16 amino acids. CDR3 nucleotide sequence: TGTGCCAGCAGTGAACCGGGACCGGGGGAGAGAAACACCATATATTTT. Translated: CASSEPGPGERNTIYF.

V is TRBV6-4 and J is TRBJ1-1; tentative D call: TRBD1 (5 bases). CDR3 length equals 15 residues. Trimming left V 7 bases short and J 4 bases short, with 19 bases between. Germline CDR1 MRHNA, CDR2 SNTAGT. This CDR3 is CASNFRRGEVTEAFF. CDR3 bases: TGTGCCAGCAACTTTAGACGAGGGGAGGTCACTGAAGCTTTCTTT.

In its sample, this clone was seen a few times. The same CDR3 also results from other DNA sequences found in this sample. The genes are TRBV18 and TRBJ1-2; 7 positions match TRBD1. Germline loops: CDR1 KGHSH, CDR2 LQKENI. CDR3 length: 13 amino acids. V lost 2 bases to trimming and J lost 6 bases; unmatched junction nucleotides: 3. The CDR3 spells CASSPDRVNGYTF. The CDR3 DNA reads as TGTGCCAGCTCACCAGACAGGGTGAATGGCTACACCTTC.

The V and J genes are TRBV29-1 and TRBJ2-3; D is unresolved. Trimming shortened V by 5 bases and J by 0 bases, and 6 bases separated the two germline ends. Germline assignment: CDR1 SQVTM and CDR2 ANQGSEA. This CDR3 contains 12 residues. The CDR3, as DNA: TGCAGCGTTCAGTATAGCACAGATACGCAGTATTTT. Encoded protein: CSVQYSTDTQYF.

The V gene is TRBV7-9, the J gene TRBJ1-1; possibly TRBD1 for D (5 bases). The CDR3 totals 14 residues. The germline gives CDR1 SEHNR, CDR2 FQNEAQ (reference sequence). V was pared by 1 base and J by 0 bases, with 6 bases between. This CDR3 is CASSLGQMNTEAFF. CDR3 DNA sequence: TGTGCCAGCAGCTTAGGACAGATGAACACTGAAGCTTTCTTT.

The gene calls are TRBV7-2 and TRBJ2-3; 9 positions agree with TRBD2. Germline loops: CDR1 SGHTA, CDR2 FQGNSA. The CDR3 spans 15 residues. With 5 bases clipped from V and 5 bases from J, the junction kept 8 bases outside the gene matches. The DNA for the CDR3 is TGTGCCAGCAGCCCCCGCGGGGGGGCGTTAGATACGCAGTATTTT. Translation: CASSPRGGALDTQYF.

The J gene is TRBJ2-1, the V gene TRBV11-2; a possible D gene is TRBD1 (5 bases). Trimming removed 4 bases from V and 9 bases from J, with 7 bases in between. There are 11 residues in the CDR3. Germline CDR1 is SGHAT and CDR2 is FQNNGV. Here the CDR3 reads CASSWGPEQFF. The CDR3 coding sequence is TGTGCCAGCAGCTGGGGCCCTGAGCAGTTCTTC.

This clone was detected only once. The chain couples TRBV4-3 to TRBJ2-7, with 10 bases aligning to TRBD1. There are 14 residues in the CDR3. V shed 0 bases, J shed 5 bases, and the junction held 1 base outside the gene matches. Per the germline V gene, CDR1 is LGHNA and CDR2 is YSLEER. The CDR3: CASSQDGTGDEQYF. CDR3 nucleotides: TGCGCCAGCAGCCAAGATGGGACAGGGGACGAGCAGTACTTC.

The count of this clone is one. The rearrangement joins TRBV2 to TRBJ2-5, with D tentatively TRBD2 (5 bases). Trimming stripped 2 bases from V and 5 bases from J, with 15 bases between. The CDR3 has 15 residues. Germline-derived CDR1 and CDR2 are SNHLY and FYNNEI. This CDR3 reads CASSETEIASETQYF. The DNA of the CDR3 is TGTGCCAGCAGTGAAACGGAAATAGCGTCGGAGACCCAGTACTTC.

This sequence joins TRBV5-6 and TRBJ1-5, with 7 bases aligning to TRBD1. The length of the CDR3 is 14 residues. V lost 4 bases, J lost 4 bases, and 5 bases stayed unmatched. CDR1 SGHDT and CDR2 YYEEEE come from the germline V gene. In DNA, the CDR3 is TGTGCCAGCAGCCGAAGGGGGCCAAATCAGCCCCAGCATTTT. Protein sequence: CASSRRGPNQPQHF.

The chain uses TRBV14 and TRBJ2-7, with D perhaps matching TRBD2 (6 bases). Trimming left V 1 base short and J 2 bases short, with 18 bases between. Germline CDR1 reads SGHDN; CDR2 reads FVKESK. The length of the CDR3 is 17 residues. CDR3 protein: CASSQGALGTPPYEQYF. The CDR3, as DNA: TGTGCCAGCAGCCAAGGGGCGTTGGGGACTCCCCCCTACGAGCAGTACTTC.

The chain carries TRBV7-2 and TRBJ2-7; tentatively, D is TRBD2 (6 bases). CDR1 is SGHTA and CDR2 is FQGNSA in the germline V gene. The CDR3 length is 16 residues. V was cut by 1 base and J by 7 bases, with 20 bases left in between. This chain's CDR3 is CASSLESSSVHQEQYF. The CDR3 coding sequence is TGTGCCAGCAGCTTAGAGTCGTCTAGCGTTCATCAGGAGCAGTACTTC.

The V gene is TRBV20-1, the J gene TRBJ2-1; D might be TRBD2 (6 bases). The length of the CDR3 is 11 residues. Germline V gene data show CDR1 as DFQATT and CDR2 as SNEGSKA (reference sequence). Trimming left V 1 base short and J 9 bases short, with 7 bases between. CDR3 loop: CSARGLGEQFF. The CDR3 nucleotides are TGCAGTGCTAGAGGACTAGGTGAGCAGTTCTTC.